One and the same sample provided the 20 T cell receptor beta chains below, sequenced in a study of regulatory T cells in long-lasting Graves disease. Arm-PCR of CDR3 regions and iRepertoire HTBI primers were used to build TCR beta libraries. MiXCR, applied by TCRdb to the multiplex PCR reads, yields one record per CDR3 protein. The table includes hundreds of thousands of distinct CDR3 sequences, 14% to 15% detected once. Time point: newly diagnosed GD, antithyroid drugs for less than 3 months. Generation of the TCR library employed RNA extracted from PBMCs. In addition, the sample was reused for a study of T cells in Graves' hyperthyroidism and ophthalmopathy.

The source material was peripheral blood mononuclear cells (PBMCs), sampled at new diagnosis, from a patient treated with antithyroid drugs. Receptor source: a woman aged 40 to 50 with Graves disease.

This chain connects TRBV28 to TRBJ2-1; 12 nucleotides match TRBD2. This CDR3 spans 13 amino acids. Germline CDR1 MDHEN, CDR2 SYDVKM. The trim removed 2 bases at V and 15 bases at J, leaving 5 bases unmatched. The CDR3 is CASSLLAGGPSFF. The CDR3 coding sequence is TGTGCCAGCAGTTTACTAGCGGGAGGGCCGTCGTTCTTC.

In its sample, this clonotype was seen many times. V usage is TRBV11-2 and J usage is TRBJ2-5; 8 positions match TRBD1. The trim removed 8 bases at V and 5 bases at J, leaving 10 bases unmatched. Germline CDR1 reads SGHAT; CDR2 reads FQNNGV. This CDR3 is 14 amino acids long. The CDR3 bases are TGTGCCAGCTGCCCCCAGGGGGCGCGGGAGACCCAGTACTTC. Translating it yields CASCPQGARETQYF. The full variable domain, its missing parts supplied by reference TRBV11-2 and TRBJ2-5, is EAGVAQSPRYKIIEKRQSVAFWCNPISGHATLYWYQQILGQGPKLLIQFQNNGVVDDSQLPKDRFSAERLKGVDSTLKIQPAKLEDSAVYLCASCPQGARETQYFGPGTRLLVL.

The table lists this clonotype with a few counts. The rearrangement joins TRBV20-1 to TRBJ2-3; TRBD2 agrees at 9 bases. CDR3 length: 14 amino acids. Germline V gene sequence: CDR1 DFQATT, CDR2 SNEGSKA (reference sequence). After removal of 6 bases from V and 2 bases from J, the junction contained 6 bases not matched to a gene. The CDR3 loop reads CSARTSAYTDTQYF. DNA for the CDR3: TGCAGTGCGCGGACTAGCGCGTACACAGATACGCAGTATTTT.

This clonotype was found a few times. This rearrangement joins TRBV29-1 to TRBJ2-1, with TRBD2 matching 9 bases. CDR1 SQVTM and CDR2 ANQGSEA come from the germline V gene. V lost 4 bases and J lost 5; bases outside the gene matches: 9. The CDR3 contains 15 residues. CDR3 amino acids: CSVVGTSILNNEQFF. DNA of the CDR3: TGCAGCGTTGTAGGGACTAGCATCCTAAACAATGAGCAGTTCTTC.

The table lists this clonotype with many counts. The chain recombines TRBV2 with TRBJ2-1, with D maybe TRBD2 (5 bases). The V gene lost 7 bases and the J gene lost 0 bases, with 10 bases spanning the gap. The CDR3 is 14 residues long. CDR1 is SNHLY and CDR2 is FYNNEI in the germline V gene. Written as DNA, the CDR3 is TGTGCCAGCAATGGGGAGAGCTCCTACAATGAGCAGTTCTTC. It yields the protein CASNGESSYNEQFF.

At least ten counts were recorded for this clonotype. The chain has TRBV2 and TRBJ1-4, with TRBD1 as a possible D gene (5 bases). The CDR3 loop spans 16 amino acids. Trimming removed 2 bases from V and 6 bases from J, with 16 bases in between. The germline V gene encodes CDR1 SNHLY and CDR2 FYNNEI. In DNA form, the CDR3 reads TGTGCCAGCAGTGAACGAGGGGTCGGGTCTCATGAAAAACTGTTTTTT. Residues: CASSERGVGSHEKLFF. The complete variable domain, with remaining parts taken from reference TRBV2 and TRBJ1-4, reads EPEVTQTPSHQVTQMGQEVILRCVPISNHLYFYWYRQILGQKVEFLVSFYNNEISEKSEIFDDQFSVERPDGSNFTLKIRSTKLEDSAMYFCASSERGVGSHEKLFFGSGTQLSVL.

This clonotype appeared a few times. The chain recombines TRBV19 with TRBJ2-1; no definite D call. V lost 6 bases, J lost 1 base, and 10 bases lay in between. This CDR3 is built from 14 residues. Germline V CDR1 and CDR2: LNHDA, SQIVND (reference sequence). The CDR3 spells CASRKMGSYNEQFF. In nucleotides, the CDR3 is TGTGCCAGTAGAAAAATGGGTTCCTACAATGAGCAGTTCTTC.

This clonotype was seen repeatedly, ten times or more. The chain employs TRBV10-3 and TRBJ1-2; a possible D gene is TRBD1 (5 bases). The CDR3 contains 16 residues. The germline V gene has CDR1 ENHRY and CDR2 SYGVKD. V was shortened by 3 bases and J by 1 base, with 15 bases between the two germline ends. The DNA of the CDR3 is TGTGCCATCAGTGACGTCCAGGGAGGTTTTAACTATGGCTACACCTTC. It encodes CAISDVQGGFNYGYTF.

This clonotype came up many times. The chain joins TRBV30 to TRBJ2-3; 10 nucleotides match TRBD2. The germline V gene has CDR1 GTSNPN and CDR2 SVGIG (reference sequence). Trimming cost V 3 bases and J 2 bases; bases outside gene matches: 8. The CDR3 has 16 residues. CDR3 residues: CAWSPGTSGITDTQYF. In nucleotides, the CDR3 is TGTGCCTGGAGCCCTGGAACTAGCGGGATCACAGATACGCAGTATTTT.

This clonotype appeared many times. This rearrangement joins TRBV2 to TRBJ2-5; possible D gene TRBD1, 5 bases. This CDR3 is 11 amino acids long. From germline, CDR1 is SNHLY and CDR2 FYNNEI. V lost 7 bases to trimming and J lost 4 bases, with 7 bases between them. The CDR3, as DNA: TGTGCCAGCATTCAGGGAGAGACCCAGTACTTC. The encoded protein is CASIQGETQYF.

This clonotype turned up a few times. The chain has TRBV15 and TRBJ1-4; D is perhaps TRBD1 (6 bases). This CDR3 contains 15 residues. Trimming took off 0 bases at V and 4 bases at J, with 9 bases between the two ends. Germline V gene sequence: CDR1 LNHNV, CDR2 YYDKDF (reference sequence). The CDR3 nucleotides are TGTGCCACCAGCAGAGATCAAGGGGGTAATGAAAAACTGTTTTTT. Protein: CATSRDQGGNEKLFF.

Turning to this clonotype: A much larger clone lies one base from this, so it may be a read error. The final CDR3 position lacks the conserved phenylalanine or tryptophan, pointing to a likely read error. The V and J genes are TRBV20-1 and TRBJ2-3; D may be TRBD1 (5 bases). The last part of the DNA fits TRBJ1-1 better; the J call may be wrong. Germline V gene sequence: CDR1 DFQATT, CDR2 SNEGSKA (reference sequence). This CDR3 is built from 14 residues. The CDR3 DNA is TGCAGTGCGAAGATGGACCCCCAGGGCACTGAAGCTTTCCTT. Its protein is CSAKMDPQGTEAFL.

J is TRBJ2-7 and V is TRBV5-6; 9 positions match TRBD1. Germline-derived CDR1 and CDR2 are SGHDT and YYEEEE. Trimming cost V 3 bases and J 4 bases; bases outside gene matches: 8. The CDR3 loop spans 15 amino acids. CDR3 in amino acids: CASSYLQGAKYEQYF. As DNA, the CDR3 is TGTGCCAGCAGCTACCTACAGGGGGCGAAATACGAGCAGTACTTC.

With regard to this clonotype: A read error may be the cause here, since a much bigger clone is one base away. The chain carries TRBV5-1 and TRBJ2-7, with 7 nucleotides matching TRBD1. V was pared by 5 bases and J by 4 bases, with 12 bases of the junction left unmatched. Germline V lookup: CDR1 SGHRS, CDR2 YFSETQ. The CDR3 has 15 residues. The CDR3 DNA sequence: TGCGCCAGCAGAGGATTGGACAGGCTGACGTACGAGCAGTACTTC. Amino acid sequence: CASRGLDRLTYEQYF.

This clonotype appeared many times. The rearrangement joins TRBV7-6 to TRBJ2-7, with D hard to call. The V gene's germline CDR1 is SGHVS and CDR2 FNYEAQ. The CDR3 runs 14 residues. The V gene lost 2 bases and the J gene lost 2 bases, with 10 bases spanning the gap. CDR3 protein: CASSLRVNTYEQYF. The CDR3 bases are TGTGCCAGCAGCTTAAGAGTGAACACCTACGAGCAGTACTTC.

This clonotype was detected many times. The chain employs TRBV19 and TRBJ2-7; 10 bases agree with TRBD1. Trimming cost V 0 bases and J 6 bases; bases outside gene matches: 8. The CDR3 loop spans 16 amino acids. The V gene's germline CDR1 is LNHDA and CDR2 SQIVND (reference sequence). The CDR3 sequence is CASSIEPWDRGGEQYF. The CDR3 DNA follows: TGTGCCAGTAGTATAGAGCCCTGGGACAGGGGTGGCGAGCAGTACTTC.

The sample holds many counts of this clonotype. The CDR3 sequence is CSVRTSGATYEQYF. The CDR3 DNA reads TGCAGCGTCCGGACTAGCGGGGCAACCTACGAGCAGTACTTC. The rearrangement links TRBV29-1 to TRBJ2-7; 12 bases are shared with TRBD2. In germline, CDR1 is SQVTM, CDR2 ANQGSEA. The CDR3 runs to 14 residues. V was pared by 6 bases and J by 2 bases, with 5 bases of the junction left unmatched.

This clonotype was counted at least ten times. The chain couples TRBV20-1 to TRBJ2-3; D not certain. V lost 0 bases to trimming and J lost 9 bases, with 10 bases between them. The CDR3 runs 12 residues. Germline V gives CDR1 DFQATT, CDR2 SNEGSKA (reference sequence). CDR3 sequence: CSAREGAYTQYF. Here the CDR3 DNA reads TGCAGTGCTAGAGAAGGAGCGTACACGCAGTATTTT.

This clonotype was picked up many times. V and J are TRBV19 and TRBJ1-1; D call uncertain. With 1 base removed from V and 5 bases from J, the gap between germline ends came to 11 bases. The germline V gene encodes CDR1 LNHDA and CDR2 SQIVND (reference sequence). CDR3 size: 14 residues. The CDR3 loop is CASSIAGGITEAFF. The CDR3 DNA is TGTGCCAGTAGTATAGCGGGCGGCATTACTGAAGCTTTCTTT.

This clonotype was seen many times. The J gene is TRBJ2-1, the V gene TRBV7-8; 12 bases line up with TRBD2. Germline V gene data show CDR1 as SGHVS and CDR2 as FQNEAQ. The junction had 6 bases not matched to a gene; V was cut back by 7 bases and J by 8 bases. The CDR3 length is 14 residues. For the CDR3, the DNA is TGTGCCAGCACTAGCGGGAGGGCCGCCCATGAGCAGTTCTTC. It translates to CASTSGRAAHEQFF.